The entry below gives a single T cell receptor (beta chain) sequence along with its context. The target antigen is unknown. The V segment lost 8 bases and the J segment 3 bases; nucleotides outside the gene matches: 8. This CDR3 spans 14 amino acids. Germline CDR1 MNHNS, CDR2 SASEGT. Profiling relied on immunoSEQ multiplex PCR, and the TCRdb table lists in-frame clones only, not all of them. The sample yields about 28,000 clones, roughly nine tenths seen once. This sample's time point: week 5, during vaccination. What each vaccine dose contained was 300 ug of mutant IDH1 20-mer peptide, accompanied by topical imiquimod. The sample originates from a study of a mutant IDH1 vaccine in newly diagnosed glioma. About the research overall: The start of vaccination came 4-6 weeks after radiotherapy alone, or with temozolomide cycles. Treated patients, averaging roughly 44 years, were roughly 60% male and about 40% female.

The TCR originated in a woman in her forties with glioma. Some clones in this sample may be carry-over from other donors' samples. The chain joins TRBV6-1 to TRBJ2-5; 8 bases map to TRBD2. The sequencing used peripheral blood mononuclear cells (PBMCs), collected from a glioma patient whose treatment included an IDH1 peptide vaccine. CDR3 nucleotides: TGTGCCAGCGGGAGCGGGAGTGACGAAGAGACCCAGTACTTC. Protein product: CASGSGSDEETQYF.